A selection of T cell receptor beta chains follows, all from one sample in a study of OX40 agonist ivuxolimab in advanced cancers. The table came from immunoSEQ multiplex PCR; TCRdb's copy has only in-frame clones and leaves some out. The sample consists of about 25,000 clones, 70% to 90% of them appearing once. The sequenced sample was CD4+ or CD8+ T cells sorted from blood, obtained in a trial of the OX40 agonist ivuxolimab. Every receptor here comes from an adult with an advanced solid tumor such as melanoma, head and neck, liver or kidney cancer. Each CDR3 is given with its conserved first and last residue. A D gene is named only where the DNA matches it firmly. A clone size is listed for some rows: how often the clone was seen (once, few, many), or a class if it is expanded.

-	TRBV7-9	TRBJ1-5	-	TGTGCCAGCAGCCGTCCGGGGGCGAGACAGCCCCAGCATTTT	CASSRPGARQPQHF
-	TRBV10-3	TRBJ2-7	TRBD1	TGTGCCATCCGTCCTCTCGGGGACAGGGAGTACGAGCAGTACTTC	CAIRPLGDREYEQYF
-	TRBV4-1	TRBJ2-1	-	TGCGCCAGCAGCCAAAGACCTTCTAGAGGTGAGCAGTTCTTC	CASSQRPSRGEQFF
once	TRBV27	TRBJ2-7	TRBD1	TGTGCCAGCAAGAACAGGGGAGCGTACGAGCAGTACTTC	CASKNRGAYEQYF
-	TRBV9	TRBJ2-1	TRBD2	TGTGCCAGCAGCGCCACACCCTCCGGGACTAGCGGGGGGAATGAGCAGTTCTTC	CASSATPSGTSGGNEQFF
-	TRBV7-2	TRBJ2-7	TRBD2	TGTGCCAGCAGCCAGCTAGCGGTAAGGAGCTCCTACGAGCAGTACTTC	CASSQLAVRSSYEQYF
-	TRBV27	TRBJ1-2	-	TGTGCCAGCAGTCTGTCTTTGGGCGGCTATGGCTACACCTTC	CASSLSLGGYGYTF
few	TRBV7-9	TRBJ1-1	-	TGTGCCAGCAGCTTAGTCGGTGGGCCCGACACTGAAGCTTTCTTT	CASSLVGGPDTEAFF
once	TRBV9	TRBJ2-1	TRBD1	TGTGCCAGCAGCGTAGGGACAGGGGACAATGAGCAGTTCTTC	CASSVGTGDNEQFF
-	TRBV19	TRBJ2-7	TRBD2	TGTGCCAGTAGTACTACAAGCGGGAGCCCAAACGAGCAGTACTTC	CASSTTSGSPNEQYF
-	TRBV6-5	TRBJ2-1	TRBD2	TGTGCCAGCAGTTACTCGACTAGCGGGAGTGCTGAGCAGTTCTTC	CASSYSTSGSAEQFF
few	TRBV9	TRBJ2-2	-	TGTGCCAGCAGCCCAATCGGGACACGTCGCGGGGAGCTGTTTTTT	CASSPIGTRRGELFF
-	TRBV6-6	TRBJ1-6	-	TGTGCCAGCAGTTACTCTAGGAATTCACCCCTCCACTTT	CASSYSRNSPLHF
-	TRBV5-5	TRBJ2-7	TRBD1	TGTGCCAGCAGCTTGCTCCCAGGGGGCAGTTGGTACGAGCAGTACTTC	CASSLLPGGSWYEQYF
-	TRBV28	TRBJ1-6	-	TGTGCCAGCACGGCGAGCTCCTATAATTCACCCCTCCACTTT	CASTASSYNSPLHF
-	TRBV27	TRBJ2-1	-	TGTGCCAGCAGTTTAGGGAGAGATGAGCAGTTCTTC	CASSLGRDEQFF
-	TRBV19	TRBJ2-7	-	TGTGCCACATCTCCCAGACAGAGTAGGAACGAGCAGTACTTC	CATSPRQSRNEQYF
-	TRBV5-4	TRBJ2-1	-	TGTGCCAGCAGTTTGCCCCGATCCTCCTACAATGAGCAGTTCTTC	CASSLPRSSYNEQFF
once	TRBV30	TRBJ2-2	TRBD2	TGTGCCTGGAGAGCTAGCGGGCGGAACACCGGGGAGCTGTTTTTT	CAWRASGRNTGELFF
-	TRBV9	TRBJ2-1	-	TGTGCCAGCAGCCCGACTGCCCCGCAGTTCTTC	CASSPTAPQFF
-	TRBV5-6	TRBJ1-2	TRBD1	TGTGCCAGCAGCTCAGGGACAGGGTTTTATGGCTACACCTTC	CASSSGTGFYGYTF
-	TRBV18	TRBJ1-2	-	TGTGCCAGCTCACCTCGGCCAAACTATGGCTACACCTTC	CASSPRPNYGYTF
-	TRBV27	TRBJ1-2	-	TGTGCCAGCAAGAGCTTGTACGGCTCCGGCTACACCTTC	CASKSLYGSGYTF
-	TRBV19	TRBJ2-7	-	TGTGCCAGTAGTATAATGGGCAGCAACTACGAGCAGTACTTC	CASSIMGSNYEQYF
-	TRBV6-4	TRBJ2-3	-	TGTGCCAGCAGTAACGGACGGGCCCCCACAGATACGCAGTATTTT	CASSNGRAPTDTQYF